This T cell receptor beta chain was documented in a study of identical twins. The V gene's germline CDR1 is MNHEY and CDR2 SMNVEV (reference sequence). The germline V and J ends were trimmed by 2 bases and 3 bases, with 8 bases remaining between them. CDR3 length equals 13 residues. TCRdb passed the 5' RACE reads through MiXCR, listing each CDR3 protein once. The sample yields around 1.7 million distinct CDR3 sequences, less than 35% seen once. This clonotype was seen more than once but under ten times. The chain has TRBV27 and TRBJ2-7; no clear D. Sequencing used cord blood. This TCR was recovered from a newborn girl in good health. In DNA, the CDR3 is TGTGCCAGCAGTTTACGTCCAGGCTACGAGCAGTACTTC. It translates to CASSLRPGYEQYF.